This is a list of T cell receptor beta chains from one sample in a study of blood T cell repertoires in COVID-19. This table comes from immunoSEQ multiplex PCR, and its TCRdb copy is limited to in-frame clones, with some not included. Here the sample spans 150,000 to 200,000 clones, roughly 76% being singletons. Sequenced sample: peripheral blood. The receptor set was obtained from a woman aged 35 to 49 with COVID-19, enrolled during active disease. The CDR3 runs from the conserved cysteine through the conserved F or W. Each record gives: clone size, V gene, J gene, CDR3 protein. Not every row has a clone size; where given, it reads once, few, many or a size class.

size: -
V: TRBV24-1
J: TRBJ2-1
CDR3: CATRQTSGRSNEQFF

size: -
V: TRBV19
J: TRBJ1-2
CDR3: CASTGANYGYTF

size: -
V: TRBV7-8
J: TRBJ1-5
CDR3: CASSWSGDPYSNQPQHF

size: once
V: TRBV27
J: TRBJ2-3
CDR3: CASSAAGTRGRDTQYF

size: -
V: TRBV28
J: TRBJ1-1
CDR3: CASSFRGWDEAFF

size: -
V: TRBV6-2/TRBV6-3
J: TRBJ2-1
CDR3: CASSSIAGHPGEQFF

size: -
V: TRBV6-5
J: TRBJ1-5
CDR3: CASSYGRDQPQHF

size: once
V: TRBV2
J: TRBJ2-7
CDR3: CASSEVDYEQYF

size: -
V: TRBV7-2
J: TRBJ1-2
CDR3: CASSSQGAVIGYTF

size: -
V: TRBV6-5
J: TRBJ1-2
CDR3: CASSPITGSYGYTF

size: once
V: TRBV24-1
J: TRBJ2-1
CDR3: CATSPSPSLGDEQFF

size: once
V: TRBV9
J: TRBJ2-1
CDR3: CASSVDTPGTRLDEQFF

size: -
V: TRBV20-1
J: TRBJ1-2
CDR3: CSASSSNYGYTF

size: -
V: TRBV25-1
J: TRBJ2-7
CDR3: CASSELSGIIYEQYF

size: -
V: TRBV30
J: TRBJ1-2
CDR3: CAWGTVNNYGYTF

size: -
V: TRBV11-2
J: TRBJ2-1
CDR3: CASSRTSGIYNEQFF

size: -
V: TRBV19
J: TRBJ2-1
CDR3: CASSNLAPDEQFF

size: once
V: TRBV7-6
J: TRBJ1-4
CDR3: CASSLRVQGANEKLFF